This is a list of T cell receptor beta chains from one sample in a study of T cell changes during pregnancy in multiple sclerosis. Sequencing used immunoSEQ multiplex PCR; TCRdb keeps in-frame clones, though not all of them. The data contain about 50,000 clones, 85% to 95% of them singletons. Specimen: CD8+ T cells from peripheral blood mononuclear cells, collected before pregnancy. These receptors all come from a female donor with multiple sclerosis, enrolled in a pregnancy study. Both conserved end residues are part of each CDR3. A D gene is named only where the DNA matches it firmly. For some rows the clone size is stated as once, few or many, or as a class when expanded; others skip it.

j_gene	d_gene	v_gene	len	abundance	CDR3aa	CDR3nt
TRBJ2-5	TRBD2	TRBV27	19	.	CASSYNPRLAGGRRETQYF	TGTGCCAGCAGTTATAACCCCCGACTAGCGGGAGGGAGGAGAGAGACCCAGTACTTC
TRBJ2-5	.	TRBV7-9	13	.	CASSLGHQETQYF	TGTGCCAGCAGCTTAGGTCACCAGGAGACCCAGTACTTC
TRBJ1-1	.	TRBV7-9	17	.	CASSAGMRVGGNTEAFF	TGTGCCAGCAGCGCCGGCATGAGGGTCGGGGGAAACACTGAAGCTTTCTTT
TRBJ2-1	.	TRBV7-9	15	.	CASSLLRSSYNEQFF	TGTGCCAGCAGCTTGCTTCGGAGCTCCTACAATGAGCAGTTCTTC
TRBJ2-7	.	TRBV5-1	15	.	CASSLGQLGGYEQYF	TGCGCCAGCAGCCTAGGACAGCTAGGCGGCTACGAGCAGTACTTC
TRBJ2-5	TRBD1	TRBV7-9	16	.	CASSAGGQGAGRAQYF	TGTGCCAGCAGCGCCGGGGGACAGGGGGCCGGGAGGGCCCAGTACTTC
TRBJ2-1	.	TRBV9	16	.	CASSVGGIPSYNEQFF	TGTGCCAGCAGCGTAGGCGGCATACCCTCCTACAATGAGCAGTTCTTC
TRBJ2-1	.	TRBV7-9	14	.	CASSLGAGSDEQFF	TGTGCCAGCAGCTTAGGGGCGGGGTCTGACGAGCAGTTCTTC
TRBJ1-2	.	TRBV6-5	15	once	CASSYVQRTDYGYTF	TGTGCCAGCAGTTACGTTCAGCGGACGGATTATGGCTACACCTTC
TRBJ2-7	.	TRBV6-8	16	.	CASSYRGQGRRYEQYF	TGTGCCAGCAGTTACCGAGGTCAGGGTAGAAGGTACGAGCAGTACTTC
TRBJ2-1	TRBD2	TRBV27	18	once	CASSLVAGKFSSYNEQFF	TGTGCCAGCAGTTTGGTAGCGGGAAAGTTTAGCTCCTACAATGAGCAGTTCTTC
TRBJ2-7	.	TRBV30	11	.	CAWSLSYEQYF	TGTGCCTGGAGTCTGTCCTACGAGCAGTACTTC
TRBJ1-1	.	TRBV7-9	15	.	CASSNPQGKNTEAFF	TGTGCCAGCAGCAACCCACAGGGCAAGAACACTGAAGCTTTCTTT
TRBJ2-3	.	TRBV27	15	.	CASSLAARGTDTQYF	TGTGCCAGCAGTTTAGCCGCCAGGGGTACAGATACGCAGTATTTT
TRBJ1-2	.	TRBV5-6	15	.	CASSLIVGQPYGYTF	TGTGCCAGCAGCTTGATCGTCGGACAGCCCTATGGCTACACCTTC
TRBJ1-1	.	TRBV27	13	few	CASSSLMNTEAFF	TGTGCCAGCAGTTCGTTAATGAACACTGAAGCTTTCTTT
TRBJ2-7	.	TRBV6-5	13	.	CASSYSAEYEQYF	TGTGCCAGCAGTTACTCGGCCGAATACGAGCAGTACTTC
TRBJ2-7	.	TRBV7-8	14	.	CASSLASGFHEQYF	TGTGCCAGCAGCTTAGCGTCAGGGTTCCACGAGCAGTACTTC
TRBJ1-1	.	TRBV7-2	14	.	CASSPQPTNTEAFF	TGTGCCAGCAGCCCACAGCCCACGAACACTGAAGCTTTCTTT
TRBJ2-7	TRBD2	TRBV13	15	once	CASSLGASGIYEQYF	TGTGCCAGCAGCTTAGGTGCTAGCGGGATATACGAGCAGTACTTC
TRBJ2-3	.	TRBV7-6	15	.	CASSPEIPSTDTQYF	TGTGCCAGCAGCCCTGAGATCCCTAGCACAGATACGCAGTATTTT
TRBJ2-7	TRBD2	TRBV11-2	17	.	CASSLAVAGGTAYEQYF	TGTGCCAGCAGCTTAGCAGTAGCGGGAGGAACCGCCTACGAGCAGTACTTC
TRBJ2-1	TRBD2	TRBV5-1	17	.	CASSLLSSGRLSTEQFF	TGCGCCAGCAGCTTATTGTCTAGCGGGAGGTTGTCCACTGAGCAGTTCTTC
TRBJ2-2	.	TRBV27	11	.	CASSHTGELFF	TGTGCCAGCTCTCACACCGGGGAGCTGTTTTTT
TRBJ2-7	.	TRBV28	14	.	CASRPNQVSYEQYF	TGTGCCAGCAGACCCAATCAGGTCTCCTACGAGCAGTACTTC
TRBJ1-5	.	TRBV10-2	14	.	CASSETGRWQPQHF	TGCGCCAGCAGTGAGACAGGCAGGTGGCAGCCCCAGCATTTT
TRBJ1-1	TRBD1	TRBV19	12	once	CASRTGGTEAFF	TGTGCCAGTAGGACAGGGGGCACTGAAGCTTTCTTT
TRBJ2-2	TRBD1	TRBV5-1	15	.	CASSLRQGNTGELFF	TGCGCCAGCAGCTTACGACAGGGGAACACCGGGGAGCTGTTTTTT
TRBJ2-1	.	TRBV27	13	.	CASSFQQVDEQFF	TGTGCCAGCAGTTTCCAACAGGTGGATGAGCAGTTCTTC
TRBJ2-7	.	TRBV6-5	13	.	CASSYGGKYEQYF	TGTGCCAGCAGTTACGGCGGAAAGTACGAGCAGTACTTC
TRBJ1-2	TRBD1	TRBV14	14	few	CASSQQGAGYGYTF	TGTGCCAGCAGCCAACAGGGGGCCGGCTATGGCTACACCTTC
TRBJ2-1	.	TRBV27	15	once	CASSLSGGLGNEQFF	TGTGCCAGCAGTTTAAGCGGCGGGTTGGGCAATGAGCAGTTCTTC
TRBJ2-3	.	TRBV27	12	few	CASSPGTDTQYF	TGTGCCAGCAGCCCCGGCACAGATACGCAGTATTTT
TRBJ2-7	TRBD2	TRBV30	12	.	CAWTSGRNEQYF	TGTGCCTGGACTAGCGGGCGAAACGAGCAGTACTTC
TRBJ1-1	.	TRBV2	11	.	CAREGVNEAFF	TGTGCCCGTGAGGGGGTGAATGAAGCTTTCTTT
TRBJ1-2	TRBD1	TRBV30	14	few	CAWSFLTGVHGYTF	TGTGCCTGGAGTTTCCTGACAGGGGTCCATGGCTACACCTTC
TRBJ2-2	TRBD1	TRBV25-1	15	.	CASSQGAHLTGELFF	TGTGCCAGCAGTCAGGGGGCGCATCTCACCGGGGAGCTGTTTTTT
TRBJ1-2	.	TRBV5-8	14	.	CASSLKGVLYGYTF	TGTGCCAGCAGCTTGAAAGGGGTTCTCTACGGCTACACCTTC
TRBJ2-2	.	TRBV19	11	.	CASSEGGELFF	TGTGCCAGTAGTGAGGGAGGGGAGCTGTTTTTT
TRBJ2-7	TRBD2	TRBV27	15	.	CASSPGLAGSYEQYF	TGTGCCAGCAGTCCAGGACTAGCGGGGTCCTACGAGCAGTACTTC
TRBJ1-1	TRBD1	TRBV25-1	14	.	CASSTPGGAPEAFF	TGTGCCAGCAGTACACCAGGGGGAGCCCCTGAAGCTTTCTTT
TRBJ2-1	TRBD2	TRBV19	15	.	CASSMSGSSYNEQFF	TGTGCCAGTAGTATGAGCGGGAGCTCCTACAATGAGCAGTTCTTC
TRBJ1-1	TRBD1	TRBV29-1	12	medium-sized	CSVRQGDTEAFF	TGCAGCGTTCGACAGGGAGACACTGAAGCTTTCTTT